This TCR beta chain was found in a study of technical replicates of blood from a few donors. The data were produced by immunoSEQ multiplex PCR, yet TCRdb's version contains in-frame clones alone and is incomplete. This sample has about 82,000 clones; roughly 93% occur once, and the top ten carry approximately 0.42%. Germline V gene lookup returns CDR1 SGHRS and CDR2 YFSETQ. The CDR3 is 14 residues long. Trimming removed 4 bases at V and 4 bases at J, with 9 bases between. The TCR originated in a human donor in good health. The rearrangement links TRBV5-1 to TRBJ2-6, with unresolved D. Sequenced material: T cells isolated from PBMCs. This chain's CDR3 is CASSPDGGANVLTF. The CDR3 coding sequence is TGCGCCAGCAGCCCCGATGGCGGGGCCAACGTCCTGACTTTC.